This passage covers 27 T cell receptor beta chains from one sample sequenced in a study of tumor and adjacent non-tumor tissue in lung cancer. TCRbeta libraries were built with three rounds of nested PCR, modified from ARM-PCR. Each CDR3 protein gets one entry after TCRdb re-called the multiplex PCR reads with MiXCR. The sample comprises over 110,000 distinct CDR3 sequences, approximately 70% of which are singletons, and around a sixth rests with the top ten. This sample's RNA came from whole unsorted tissue. The sample was lung tumor tissue. These receptors all stem from a man in his sixties with small cell lung cancer.

V usage is TRBV25-1 and J usage is TRBJ1-6, with D maybe TRBD1 (5 bases). V shed 8 bases and J shed 6 bases, with 14 bases lying between them. The germline V gene encodes CDR1 MGHDK and CDR2 SYGVNS. This CDR3 has 14 residues. CDR3 coding DNA: TGTGCCAGCCATCAGGGAATTCGTAATTCACCCCTCCACTTT. Translation gives CASHQGIRNSPLHF. Full variable domain (remainder filled in from reference TRBV25-1 and TRBJ1-6): EADIYQTPRYLVIGTGKKITLECSQTMGHDKMYWYQQDPGMELHLIHYSYGVNSTEKGDLSSESTVSRIRTEHFPLTLESARPSHTSQYLCASHQGIRNSPLHFGNGTRLTVT.

This clonotype was recorded a few times. V and J are TRBV6-6 and TRBJ2-1, with TRBD1 as a possible D gene (6 bases). Germline CDR1 and CDR2: MNHNY and SVGAGI (reference sequence). Trimming took off 11 bases at V and 7 bases at J, with 21 bases between the two ends. This CDR3 has 14 residues. The CDR3 loop is CASRPPDTGNEQFF. The CDR3 nucleotides read TGTGCCTCGAGACCCCCGGACACAGGGAATGAGCAGTTCTTC.

In DNA form, the CDR3 reads TGTGCCAGCAGTTACTCGACACGGATACAAGGGTTAGGGGAGCAGTACTTC. Translated, it gives CASSYSTRIQGLGEQYF. This chain joins TRBV6-6 and TRBJ2-7; no reliable D call. The length of the CDR3 is 17 residues. In germline, CDR1 is MNHNY, CDR2 SVGAGI (reference sequence). V was trimmed by 0 bases and J by 7 bases, leaving 22 bases between them.

This clonotype was seen a few times. This rearrangement joins TRBV12-3 or TRBV12-4 to TRBJ2-3; D ambiguous. V shed 10 bases and J shed 2 bases, with 13 bases lying between them. The CDR3 has 13 residues. CDR3 in amino acids: CANPLAFTDTQYF. CDR3 DNA: TGTGCCAACCCATTGGCCTTCACAGATACGCAGTATTTT.

Notes on this clonotype: An end of the junction does not agree with germline; a read error may underlie this. The chain combines TRBV30 with TRBJ2-1, with D hard to call. Germline CDR1 reads GTSNPN; CDR2 reads SVGIG (reference sequence). The CDR3 consists of 12 residues. CDR3: CVWSEIPNEQFF. CDR3 nucleotides: TGTGTCTGGAGCGAGATCCCCAATGAGCAGTTCTTC.

This chain connects TRBV7-9 to TRBJ1-1, with TRBD1 as a possible D gene (5 bases). V lost 4 bases and J lost 4, with 16 bases in between. The CDR3 runs to 15 residues. Germline V gives CDR1 SEHNR, CDR2 FQNEAQ (reference sequence). This chain's CDR3 is CASSSSTVTITEAFF. CDR3 in DNA: TGTGCCAGCAGCTCCTCGACAGTAACAATCACTGAAGCTTTCTTT.

J is TRBJ2-3 and V is TRBV6-1, with 12 bases that match TRBD2. This CDR3 has 21 residues. Trimming at V came to 2 bases and at J to 0 bases, leaving 15 bases not matched to a gene. The V gene's germline CDR1 is MNHNS and CDR2 SASEGT. CDR3 sequence: CASSEQPTLAGGPRSTDTQYF. In nucleotides, the CDR3 is TGTGCCAGCAGTGAACAGCCTACCCTAGCGGGAGGGCCGAGGAGCACAGATACGCAGTATTTT.

This clonotype was seen ten or more times. V gene TRBV11-2 combines with J gene TRBJ2-1; TRBD1 is a possible D gene (5 bases). Trimming removed 5 bases from V and 9 bases from J, with 14 bases in between. The CDR3 loop spans 13 amino acids. Looked up from germline, CDR1 is SGHAT and CDR2 is FQNNGV. CDR3 DNA: TGTGCCAGCAGCACGCACCAGGGCGGTGAGCAGTTCTTC. Translation: CASSTHQGGEQFF.

A remark on this clonotype: One end of the junction is discordant with germline, which a read error may explain. V is TRBV5-4 and J is TRBJ2-5; a possible D gene is TRBD1 (6 bases). The length of the CDR3 is 13 residues. CDR1 and CDR2 (germline): SGHNT, YYREEE (reference sequence). The CDR3 DNA is TGTGCCGGCAGCTTGGGCCAACAGGGCCGGCAGTACTTC. Translation gives CAGSLGQQGRQYF.

A note on this clonotype: This may come from a read error, since a much larger clone is one base off. V and J are TRBV20-1 and TRBJ1-4, with D possibly matching TRBD1 (5 bases). Per the germline V gene, CDR1 is DFQATT and CDR2 is SNEGSKA (reference sequence). V was trimmed by 4 bases and J by 4 bases, leaving 13 bases between them. The length of the CDR3 is 14 residues. The CDR3 loop reads CSATWTTINEKLFF. CDR3 DNA sequence: TGCAGTGCTACTTGGACAACAATTAATGAAAAACTGTTTTTT.

V usage is TRBV11-2 and J usage is TRBJ2-3; a possible D gene is TRBD2 (5 bases). Trimming cost V 5 bases and J 8 bases, with 8 bases left between them. In germline, CDR1 is SGHAT, CDR2 FQNNGV. This CDR3 spans 11 amino acids. The CDR3 spells CASSTLVTQYF. CDR3 nucleotides: TGTGCCAGCAGCACACTAGTTACGCAGTATTTT.

As concerns this clonotype: Sequence at one end of the junction differs from germline and may be a read error. CDR3 bases: TGCAGTACTAGGGACTTCTACAATGAGCAGTTCTTC. Its translation is CSTRDFYNEQFF. The chain joins TRBV20-1 to TRBJ2-1, with a possible D match to TRBD2 (6 bases). Per the germline V gene, CDR1 is DFQATT and CDR2 is SNEGSKA (reference sequence). The CDR3 sequence is 12 residues long.

As concerns this clonotype: A much larger clone lies a single base off, so this may be a read error. The V and J genes are TRBV20-1 and TRBJ2-3, with D maybe TRBD2 (6 bases). Germline V gene lookup returns CDR1 DFQATT and CDR2 SNEGSKA (reference sequence). The CDR3 contains 14 residues. V was shortened by 5 bases and J by 4 bases, with 16 bases between the two germline ends. The CDR3 loop reads CSAGPGALSDTQYF. CDR3 in DNA: TGCAGTGCTGGACCGGGAGCTTTGTCAGATACGCAGTATTTT.

For this clonotype: A single base separates this from a much larger clone, so it may be a read error. The rearrangement uses TRBV25-1 and TRBJ1-2; D is possibly TRBD1 (5 bases). Trimming cost V 6 bases and J 4 bases, with 18 bases left between them. The germline V gene encodes CDR1 MGHDK and CDR2 SYGVNS. The CDR3 contains 15 residues. The CDR3 protein is CASRGLVVRGYGYTF. The CDR3 coding sequence is TGTGCCAGCAGGGGACTCGTGGTCCGCGGCTATGGCTACACCTTC.

Points on this clonotype: It may be a read error: a sequence one base away is much more abundant. This sequence joins TRBV5-4 and TRBJ2-3, with 9 bases matching TRBD2. Germline loops: CDR1 SGHNT, CDR2 YYREEE (reference sequence). CDR3 length: 14 residues. CDR3 coding DNA: TGTGCCAGCAGCGATAGCGGGAGCACAGTTACGCAGTATTTT. This encodes CASSDSGSTVTQYF.

Comment on this clonotype: One base away lies a much larger clone, so this may be a sequencing read error. This chain joins TRBV18 and TRBJ2-5; D remains unclear. The germline gives CDR1 KGHSH, CDR2 LQKENI. The CDR3 has 13 amino acids. The CDR3, as DNA: TGTCCCAGCTCACCGGCCATCAAAGAGACCCAGTACTTC. Its protein is CPSSPAIKETQYF.

A single count supports this clonotype. The gene calls are TRBV5-4 and TRBJ2-2; 10 bases line up with TRBD2. Looked up from germline, CDR1 is SGHNT and CDR2 is YYREEE (reference sequence). This CDR3 region has 18 residues. J was trimmed by 0 bases and V by 0 bases; bases with no gene match: 5. CDR3 in amino acids: CASSLGLAGATNTGELFF. In DNA, the CDR3 is TGTGCCAGCAGCTTGGGACTAGCGGGCGCTACGAACACCGGGGAGCTGTTTTTT.

With regard to this clonotype: A much larger clone lies one base from this, so it may be a read error. V gene TRBV6-5 combines with J gene TRBJ1-6; 7 bases match TRBD1. Germline V CDR1 and CDR2: MNHEY, SVGAGI. This CDR3 has 17 amino acids. The CDR3 region is CARSYSAGGSYNSPLHF. The CDR3 region has the DNA TGTGCCAGGAGTTACTCGGCAGGGGGATCCTATAATTCACCCCTCCACTTT.

The chain joins TRBV6-6 to TRBJ1-6; D remains ambiguous. The length of the CDR3 is 15 residues. Germline CDR1 is MNHNY and CDR2 is SVGAGI (reference sequence). Written as DNA, the CDR3 is TGTACCAACAGCCACGGAAGCAGCGGCAATTCACCCCTCCACTTT. Protein sequence: CTNSHGSSGNSPLHF.

Points on this clonotype: Given a much more abundant clone one base away, this may be a read error. This chain links TRBV12-3 or TRBV12-4 with TRBJ1-2, with D possibly matching TRBD1 (5 bases). CDR3 size: 13 residues. Here the CDR3 DNA reads TGTGCCAGCGGTTTTCAGGGAAGATATGGCTACACCTTC. Amino acid sequence: CASGFQGRYGYTF.

This clonotype was detected many times. The V call is TRBV20-1, the J call TRBJ1-1, with no clear D. The length of the CDR3 is 15 residues. V was trimmed by 0 bases and J by 6 bases, leaving 17 bases between them. Germline assignment: CDR1 DFQATT and CDR2 SNEGSKA (reference sequence). The CDR3 DNA reads as TGCAGTGCTAGAGATGGCTTCAAGGGCTTACCTGAAGCTTTCTTT. It is translated as CSARDGFKGLPEAFF.

The genes are TRBV12-3 or TRBV12-4 and TRBJ1-2; 8 bases align to TRBD1. J was trimmed by 2 bases and V by 2 bases; bases with no gene match: 7. The CDR3 has 16 amino acids. The CDR3 reads CASSLNDRGRNYGYTF. Here the CDR3 DNA reads TGTGCCAGCAGTTTAAATGACAGGGGTCGCAACTATGGCTACACCTTC.

This clonotype came up a few times. A much larger clone differs from this one at a single base, so this may be a read error. The chain recombines TRBV6-5 with TRBJ1-1; D uncertain. Germline V lookup: CDR1 MNHEY, CDR2 SVGAGI. CDR3 size: 13 residues. The germline V and J ends were trimmed by 1 base and 7 bases, with 10 bases remaining between them. CDR3 DNA sequence: TGTGCCAGCAGTTACTTCGTCAGTTTTGAAGCTTTCTTT. It encodes CASSYFVSFEAFF.

The V call is TRBV4-1, the J call TRBJ2-2, with unresolved D. The CDR3 spans 14 residues. Per germline, CDR1 MGHRA and CDR2 YSYEKL. V was cut by 3 bases and J by 4 bases, with 9 bases left in between. As DNA, the CDR3 is TGCGCCAGCAGCCAGAGATTCAGCACCGGGGAGCTGTTTTTT. Translating it yields CASSQRFSTGELFF.

With respect to this clonotype: A junction end diverges from the germline sequence, so it may reflect a read error. Here the CDR3 reads CAISQQGADTQYF. CDR3 nucleotide sequence: TGTGCCATCAGCCAACAGGGAGCAGATACGCAGTATTTT. J is TRBJ2-3 and V is TRBV13; maybe TRBD1 (6 bases). CDR1 is PRHDT and CDR2 is FYEKMQ in the germline V gene (reference sequence). There are 13 residues in the CDR3.

Regarding this clonotype: This sequence may be a read error, since a much larger clone differs from it by one base. J is TRBJ1-2 and V is TRBV6-5; 7 nucleotides agree with TRBD1. V was clipped by 4 bases and J by 6 bases; unmatched bases: 11. The CDR3 is 15 residues long. Per the germline V gene, CDR1 is MNHEY and CDR2 is SVGAGI. CDR3 DNA sequence: TGTGCCAGCAGTTGCCGACAGGGAAGCCCCGATGGCTACACCTTC. It yields the protein CASSCRQGSPDGYTF.

This clonotype has just a few counts. This chain uses TRBV6-6 with TRBJ2-1; 14 bases line up with TRBD2. The V and J ends lost 2 bases and 0 bases, in that order; junction bases with no gene match: 9. Germline V lookup: CDR1 MNHNY, CDR2 SVGAGI (reference sequence). The CDR3 runs 20 residues. The CDR3, as DNA: TGTGCCAGCAGTTACGCACGGACTAGCGGGAGGTCTTCCTCCTACAATGAGCAGTTCTTC. It specifies CASSYARTSGRSSSYNEQFF.